This TCR beta chain was sequenced in a study of graft-versus-host responses after intestinal transplantation. The CDR3 is 14 amino acids. Germline V gives CDR1 SGHNT, CDR2 YYREEE (reference sequence). Trimming took 2 bases from V and 4 from J; bases not matched to a gene: 3. Sequenced by immunoSEQ multiplex PCR; TCRdb stores in-frame clones only, minus some. This sample has some 130,000 clones, with approximately 92% found just once. To note about this clone: Its antigen is unidentified.

Here the sequenced sample was unstimulated CD4+ T cells sorted from spleen or lymph node cells, taken before intestinal transplant. V gene TRBV5-4 combines with J gene TRBJ1-2, with 9 bases fitting TRBD1. The TCR originated in a human donor who received an intestinal transplant. The CDR3 spells CASSFLDRGYGYTF. CDR3 nucleotide sequence: TGTGCCAGCAGCTTTTTGGACAGGGGCTATGGCTACACCTTC. Full variable domain (remainder filled in from reference TRBV5-4 and TRBJ1-2): ETGVTQSPTHLIKTRGQQVTLRCSSQSGHNTVSWYQQALGQGPQFIFQYYREEENGRGNFPPRFSGLQFPNYSSELNVNALELDDSALYLCASSFLDRGYGYTFGSGTRLTVV.